This T cell receptor (beta chain) was documented in a study of CD8 T cells in Susac syndrome. An input of about 0.5 to 1 ug of RNA was subjected to reverse transcription using random hexamers. One entry per CDR3 protein results from TCRdb running MiXCR on the immunoSEQ multiplex PCR reads. The sample holds tens of thousands of distinct CDR3 sequences, about 91% seen once. V dropped 6 bases and J dropped 8; count of bases not matched to a gene: 6. The CDR3 loop spans 13 amino acids. Germline lookup yields CDR1 SGHDN and CDR2 FVKESK. The chain carries TRBV14 and TRBJ2-2, with 7 bases that match TRBD2. The clonotype was recovered from a human donor with multiple sclerosis. The sequencing input was CD8+ T cells from PBMCs. The CDR3 coding sequence is TGTGCCAGCAGACCTAGCGGCGGGGGGGAGCTGTTTTTT. It yields the protein CASRPSGGGELFF.